Sequencing of this TCR beta chain was carried out in a study of EBV T-cell therapy then PD-1 blockade in nasopharyngeal carcinoma. A note on this clone: Its cognate antigen is unknown.

Using immunoSEQ multiplex PCR, the repertoire was profiled, and TCRdb retains in-frame clones only, with some absent. Here the sample spans tens of thousands of clones, about 80% being singletons. V shed 3 bases, J shed 8 bases, and the junction held 4 bases outside the gene matches. From germline, CDR1 is SGHDN and CDR2 FVKESK. The CDR3 is made up of 13 amino acids. Documented time point: 266 days after commencement of treatment, after nivolumab therapy. Specified treatment: AdE1-LMPpoly-expanded autologous EBV-specific T-cell therapy followed by anti-PD-1 nivolumab. The sequence was collected from a man aged 35-49 years with nasopharyngeal carcinoma. The J gene is TRBJ1-2, the V gene TRBV14, with 9 bases lining up with TRBD1. Source: CD8+ T cells from blood, taken at roughly day 250 from a patient whose treatment included autologous EBV-specific T cells and nivolumab. DNA for the CDR3: TGTGCCAGCAGCCACGACAGGGGGGGCGGCTACACCTTC. It encodes CASSHDRGGGYTF. The whole variable domain, remainder taken from reference TRBV14 and TRBJ1-2, is EAGVTQFPSHSVIEKGQTVTLRCDPISGHDNLYWYRRVMGKEIKFLLHFVKESKQDESGMPNNRFLAERTGGTYSTLKVQPAELEDSGVYFCASSHDRGGGYTFGSGTRLTVV.